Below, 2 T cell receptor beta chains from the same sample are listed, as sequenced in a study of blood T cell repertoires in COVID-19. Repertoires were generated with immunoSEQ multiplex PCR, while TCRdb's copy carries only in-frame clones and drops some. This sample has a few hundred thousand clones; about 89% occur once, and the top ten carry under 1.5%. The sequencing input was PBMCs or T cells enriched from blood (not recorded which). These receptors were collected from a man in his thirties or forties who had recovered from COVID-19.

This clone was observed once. In nucleotides, the CDR3 is TGTGCCAGCAGCTCCCGGACAGTCCGGAACACCGGGGAGCTGTTTTTT. Translating it yields CASSSRTVRNTGELFF. The chain couples TRBV7-3 to TRBJ2-2, with D possibly TRBD1 on 6 matching bases. Trimming removed 4 bases from V and 1 base from J, with 13 bases in between. Germline values: CDR1 SGHTA, CDR2 FQGTGA. This CDR3 contains 16 residues. Full variable domain (remainder filled in from reference TRBV7-3 and TRBJ2-2): GAGVSQTPSNKVTEKGKYVELRCDPISGHTALYWYRQSLGQGPEFLIYFQGTGAADDSGLPNDRFFAVRPEGSVSTLKIQRTERGDSAVYLCASSSRTVRNTGELFFGEGSRLTVL.

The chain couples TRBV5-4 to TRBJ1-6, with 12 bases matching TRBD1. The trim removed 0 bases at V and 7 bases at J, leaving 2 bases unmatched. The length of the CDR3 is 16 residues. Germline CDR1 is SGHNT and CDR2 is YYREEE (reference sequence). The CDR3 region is CASSLAGQGANSPLHF. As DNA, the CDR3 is TGTGCCAGCAGCTTGGCGGGACAGGGGGCGAATTCACCCCTCCACTTT.